This T cell receptor beta chain was sequenced in a study of blood T cell repertoires in COVID-19. Study details: Spain, Italy and the United States supplied samples that represented acute and convalescent COVID-19. T cells, B-cell-depleted T cells, or PBMCs supplied cDNA or gDNA.

V was shortened by 1 base and J by 0 bases, with 15 bases between the two germline ends. The germline V gene encodes CDR1 MDHEN and CDR2 SYDVKM. The CDR3 loop spans 17 amino acids. How the authors handled the data: Estimation of nucleated cell counts was performed using reference gene primer amplification. This table comes from immunoSEQ multiplex PCR, and its TCRdb copy is limited to in-frame clones, with some not included. That table is the source of V, J and clone size, and D and trimming were worked out from the DNA. The repertoire holds roughly 110,000 clones, with 80% to 90% as singletons. Material: peripheral blood. This sequence was found in a human donor in a cohort sampled during active COVID-19. The genes are TRBV28 and TRBJ1-1, with a possible D match to TRBD1 (6 bases). Here the CDR3 reads CASSLSRVTGMNTEAFF. The CDR3 DNA sequence: TGTGCCAGCAGTTTATCTAGAGTTACAGGGATGAACACTGAAGCTTTCTTT.